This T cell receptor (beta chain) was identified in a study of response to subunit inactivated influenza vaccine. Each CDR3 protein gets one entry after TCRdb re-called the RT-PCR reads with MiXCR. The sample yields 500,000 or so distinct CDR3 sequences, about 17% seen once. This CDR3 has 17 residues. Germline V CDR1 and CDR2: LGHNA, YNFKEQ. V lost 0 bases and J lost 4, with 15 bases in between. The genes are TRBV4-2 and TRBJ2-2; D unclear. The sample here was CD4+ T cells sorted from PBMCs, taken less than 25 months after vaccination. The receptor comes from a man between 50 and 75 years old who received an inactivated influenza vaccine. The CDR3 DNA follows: TGTGCCAGCAGCCAAGATCCTTCGGGTCAGAGCACCGGGGAGCTGTTTTTT. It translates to CASSQDPSGQSTGELFF.